This T cell receptor beta chain is drawn from a study of cytomegalovirus exposure and HLA in healthy donors. Study context: The 110 or so validation repertoires used a platform that matched the one used for the 600 to 750 first-cohort repertoires, as a later analysis reported.

Of note for this clone: Antigen unknown.

Germline CDR1 and CDR2: MDHEN and SYDVKM. CDR3 length: 14 residues. V was clipped by 4 bases and J by 5 bases, with 12 bases between them. The assay was immunoSEQ multiplex PCR, and TCRdb's table has in-frame clones only and misses some. The repertoire consists of some 340,000 clones, with about 85% occurring once and the leading ten covering over 1%. These donors were members of the approximately 110-subject validation cohort, a group separate from the roughly 670-subject first cohort. Study-wide findings and caveats: Among TCR sequences, most were rare, though some public TCRs appeared in many donors. Cytomegalovirus-associated status was assigned to around 160 TCR beta chains.

This receptor was obtained from a woman in her thirties in good health and CMV-seropositive. This chain links TRBV28 with TRBJ1-5; D gene ambiguous. Sequenced material: PBMCs. DNA of the CDR3: TGTGCCAGCAGTTCTACCTACAGTGATCAGCCCCAGCATTTT. Protein: CASSSTYSDQPQHF.